The 5 T cell receptor beta chains below all came from one sample that was sequenced in a study of T cell responses to AZD1222 COVID-19 vaccine. Data came from immunoSEQ multiplex PCR; TCRdb stores just in-frame clones and leaves some out. The sample contains about 180,000 clones, 88% of which appear only once. Sequenced here: peripheral blood, sampled 28 days after the second AZD1222 dose. The receptors here all came from an adult who received the AZD1222 COVID-19 vaccine.

This clone has just a few counts. The CDR3 DNA follows: TGTGCCAGCAGCCAAGCGGGACAGGGGTATGGCTACACCTTC. It is translated as CASSQAGQGYGYTF. This chain connects TRBV4-2 to TRBJ1-2; 10 nucleotides agree with TRBD1. Germline lookup yields CDR1 LGHNA and CDR2 YNFKEQ. V lost 1 base, J lost 5 bases, and 1 base stayed unmatched. This CDR3 region has 14 residues.

The chain couples TRBV27 to TRBJ2-7; TRBD1 matches at 9 bases. The trim removed 6 bases at V and 7 bases at J, leaving 10 bases unmatched. Germline CDR1 is MNHEY and CDR2 is SMNVEV (reference sequence). The CDR3 has 14 amino acids. CDR3 nucleotide sequence: TGTGCCAGCAGGAGACAGGGGGGGACAGGGGAGCAGTACTTC. Encoded protein: CASRRQGGTGEQYF.

The chain joins TRBV18 to TRBJ2-7; D is undetermined. With 2 bases removed from V and 6 bases from J, the gap between germline ends came to 8 bases. This CDR3 is built from 12 residues. The germline V gene encodes CDR1 KGHSH and CDR2 LQKENI. The CDR3 is CASSPTGREQYF. The CDR3 DNA reads TGTGCCAGCTCACCAACCGGGCGCGAGCAGTACTTC.

The chain employs TRBV7-2 and TRBJ1-2; D might be TRBD1 (6 bases). The germline CDR1 and CDR2 sequences are SGHTA and FQGNSA. This CDR3 is built from 14 residues. Trimming shortened V by 10 bases and J by 2 bases, and 17 bases separated the two germline ends. Here the CDR3 reads CATGDRRSNYGYTF. CDR3 bases: TGTGCCACAGGGGACCGCCGATCCAACTATGGCTACACCTTC.

The CDR3 sequence is CASMLTGPETQYF. The CDR3 DNA reads as TGTGCCAGCATGTTGACGGGTCCAGAGACCCAGTACTTC. The gene calls are TRBV28 and TRBJ2-5, with D uncertain. This CDR3 is 13 amino acids long. V was shortened by 7 bases and J by 4 bases, with 13 bases between the two germline ends. Germline CDR1 MDHEN, CDR2 SYDVKM. Together with reference TRBV28 and TRBJ2-5, the CDR3 gives the full variable domain: DVKVTQSSRYLVKRTGEKVFLECVQDMDHENMFWYRQDPGLGLRLIYFSYDVKMKEKGDIPEGYSVSREKKERFSLILESASTNQTSMYLCASMLTGPETQYFGPGTRLLVL.